This T cell receptor beta chain was captured in a study of cytomegalovirus exposure and HLA in healthy donors. Study findings and constraints: As was reported, the HLA-A and HLA-B alleles of most subjects were accurately predicted from TCR beta sequences. Presence/absence results assume similar sequencing depth per donor, which may not hold.

The CDR3 is 16 residues long. V lost 4 bases to trimming and J lost 2 bases; unmatched junction nucleotides: 9. CDR1 and CDR2 from the germline V gene are KGHSH and LQKENI. With 60 Vbeta and 13 Jbeta primers, the PCR was carried out. Sequencing was performed with immunoSEQ multiplex PCR; in TCRdb, only in-frame clones are kept and a portion is missing. The sample holds about 210,000 clones, approximately 80% seen once. On this clone: The antigen is not known.

This chain connects TRBV18 to TRBJ2-7, with 9 bases aligning to TRBD1. This clonotype originated in a woman in her 30s in good health and CMV-seropositive. The specimen sequenced was PBMCs. Here the CDR3 reads CASSLNVGTGTYEQYF. The CDR3 DNA reads as TGTGCCAGCTCACTAAACGTCGGGACAGGGACCTACGAGCAGTACTTC.